The clone carrying this T cell receptor beta chain showed up just once. Antigen specificity is unknown. These data come from a study of shared clonotypes between healthy human individuals. Study conclusions and caveats: Sequencing depth was a factor that was expected to affect clonotype sharing among donors.

TCRdb keeps only in-frame clones here, not all; method: immunoSEQ multiplex PCR. The table records roughly 2.1 million clones, about 92% of them present only once. Germline lookup yields CDR1 SGDLS and CDR2 YYNGEE. CDR3 length equals 15 residues. With 3 bases removed from V and 6 bases from J, the gap between germline ends came to 18 bases. CD8 cells classed as naive were CD45RO-negative and positively selected for CCR7, excluding terminally differentiated effector memory CD45RA+ cells. The rearrangement links TRBV9 to TRBJ1-2; no clear D gene. Sequencing was performed on naive CD8+ T cells from PBMCs. The sequence derives from a man between 18 and 29 years old in good health. Some clones in this sample may be carry-over from other donors' samples. The CDR3 bases are TGTGCCAGCAGCGCGGAGGCAGGACGTGTGGATGGCTACACCTTC. Its protein product is CASSAEAGRVDGYTF.